A selection of T cell receptor beta chains follows, all from one sample in a study of blood T cell repertoires in COVID-19. The table came from immunoSEQ multiplex PCR; TCRdb's copy has only in-frame clones and leaves some out. The sample shows about 270,000 clones, about nine tenths of them seen only once. Sequenced material: peripheral blood. The receptors here all came from a man aged 40-50 years with active or convalescent COVID-19. CDR3s leave out the opening cysteine and the closing phenylalanine or tryptophan. D genes are given only for firm matches.

V,J,D,CDR3
TRBV19,TRBJ2-1,-,ASSIRRESNEQF
TRBV12-3/TRBV12-4,TRBJ1-6,-,ASSRDINSPLH
TRBV27,TRBJ2-2,-,ASAIQVNTGELF
TRBV7-6,TRBJ2-3,TRBD2,ASSSPSGVFSDTQY
TRBV5-4,TRBJ2-5,-,ASRLETGAETQY
TRBV6-6,TRBJ1-6,TRBD1,ASSPEGAQNHSPLH
TRBV2,TRBJ2-7,TRBD2,ASSVTSGPYEQY
TRBV6-5,TRBJ1-4,TRBD1,ASSAGTGQSEKLF
TRBV19,TRBJ1-5,TRBD1,ASSGQGDDQPQH
TRBV6-5,TRBJ1-1,TRBD1,ASTQRQGMNTEAF
TRBV5-6,TRBJ2-3,-,ASSRGTALDTQY
TRBV28,TRBJ1-3,-,ASSLFGGGNTIY
TRBV24-1,TRBJ2-1,-,APLMLEDEQF
TRBV2,TRBJ2-7,-,ASRADGGEQY
TRBV7-3,TRBJ2-3,TRBD2,ASSLLGEGDTQY
TRBV4-1,TRBJ1-1,-,ASSQHHTQGKGNTEAF
TRBV11-3,TRBJ2-2,TRBD2,ASSGLAGGTGELF
TRBV28,TRBJ2-7,TRBD2,ASIPGGPSYEQY
TRBV27,TRBJ1-2,-,ASSRTGGPLGGYT
TRBV7-2,TRBJ1-5,TRBD1,ASSFWTGFGQPQH
TRBV11-2,TRBJ2-7,TRBD2,ASSQGLAGVNYEQY
TRBV29-1,TRBJ2-5,TRBD1,SGTGSETQY
TRBV2,TRBJ2-5,TRBD2,ASVVGVRRGDQY
TRBV19,TRBJ2-6,-,ASMRDPSGANVLT
TRBV10-3,TRBJ2-7,-,AISRDLSGEQY
TRBV6-5,TRBJ2-2,TRBD1,AAARGQNGELF